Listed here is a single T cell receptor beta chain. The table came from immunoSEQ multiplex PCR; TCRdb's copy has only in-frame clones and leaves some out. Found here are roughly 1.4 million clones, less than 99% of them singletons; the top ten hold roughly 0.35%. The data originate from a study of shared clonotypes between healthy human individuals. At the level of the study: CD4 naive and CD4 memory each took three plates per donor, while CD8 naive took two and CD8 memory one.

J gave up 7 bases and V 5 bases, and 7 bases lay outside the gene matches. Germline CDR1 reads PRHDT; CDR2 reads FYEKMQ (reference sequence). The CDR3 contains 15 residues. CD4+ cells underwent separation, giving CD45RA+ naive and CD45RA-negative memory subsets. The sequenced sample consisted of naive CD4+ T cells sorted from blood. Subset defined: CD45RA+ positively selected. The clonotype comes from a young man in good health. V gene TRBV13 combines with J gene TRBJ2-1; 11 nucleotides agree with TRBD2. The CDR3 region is CASSDRWTSGNEQFF. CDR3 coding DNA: TGTGCCAGCAGCGACCGATGGACTAGCGGGAATGAGCAGTTCTTC.